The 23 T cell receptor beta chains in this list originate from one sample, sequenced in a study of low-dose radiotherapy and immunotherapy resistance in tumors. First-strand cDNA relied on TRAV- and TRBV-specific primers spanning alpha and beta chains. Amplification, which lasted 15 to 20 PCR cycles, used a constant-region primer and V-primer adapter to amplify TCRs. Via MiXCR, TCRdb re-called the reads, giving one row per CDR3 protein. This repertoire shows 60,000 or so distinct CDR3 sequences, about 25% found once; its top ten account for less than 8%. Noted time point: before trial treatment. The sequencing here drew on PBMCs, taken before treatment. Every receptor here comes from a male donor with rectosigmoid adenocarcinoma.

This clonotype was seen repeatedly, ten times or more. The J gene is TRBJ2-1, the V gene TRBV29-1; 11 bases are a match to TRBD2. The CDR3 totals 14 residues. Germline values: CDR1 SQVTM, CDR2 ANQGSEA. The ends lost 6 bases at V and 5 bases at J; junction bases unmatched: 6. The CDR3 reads CSVAGLAGNNEQFF. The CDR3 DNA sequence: TGCAGCGTCGCTGGACTAGCGGGTAACAATGAGCAGTTCTTC.

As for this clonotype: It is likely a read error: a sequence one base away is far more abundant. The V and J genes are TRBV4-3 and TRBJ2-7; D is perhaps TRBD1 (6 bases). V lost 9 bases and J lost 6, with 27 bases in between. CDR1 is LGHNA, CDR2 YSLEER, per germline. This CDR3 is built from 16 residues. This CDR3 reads CASRGGPGQLSREQYF. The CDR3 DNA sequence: TGCGCCAGTAGAGGTGGACCGGGACAACTCTCTCGCGAGCAGTACTTC.

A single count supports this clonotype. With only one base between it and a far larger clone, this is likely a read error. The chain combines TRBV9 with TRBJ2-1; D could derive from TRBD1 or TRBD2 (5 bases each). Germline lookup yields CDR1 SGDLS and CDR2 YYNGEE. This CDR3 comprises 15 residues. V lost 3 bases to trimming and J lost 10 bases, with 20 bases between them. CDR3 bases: TGTGCCAGCAGCGCTTGGGACGCCGCCTCCTACGAGCAGTTCTTC. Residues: CASSAWDAASYEQFF.

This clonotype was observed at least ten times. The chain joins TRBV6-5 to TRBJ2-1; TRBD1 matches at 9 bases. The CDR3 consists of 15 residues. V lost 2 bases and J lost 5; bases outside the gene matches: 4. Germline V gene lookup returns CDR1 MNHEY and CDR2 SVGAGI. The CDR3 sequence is CASSYRDRDNNEQFF. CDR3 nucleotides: TGTGCCAGCAGTTACCGGGACAGGGACAACAATGAGCAGTTCTTC.

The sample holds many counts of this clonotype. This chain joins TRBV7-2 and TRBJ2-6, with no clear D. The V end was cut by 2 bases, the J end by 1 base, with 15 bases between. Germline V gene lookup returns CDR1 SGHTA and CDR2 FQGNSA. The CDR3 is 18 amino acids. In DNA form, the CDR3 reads TGTGCCAGCAGCTTACAAGCGCCAACACTGTCTGGGGCCAACGTCCTGACTTTC. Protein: CASSLQAPTLSGANVLTF.

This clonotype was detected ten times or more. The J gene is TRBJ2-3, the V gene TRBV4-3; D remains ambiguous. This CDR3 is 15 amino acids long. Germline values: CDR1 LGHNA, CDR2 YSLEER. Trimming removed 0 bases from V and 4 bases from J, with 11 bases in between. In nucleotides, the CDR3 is TGCGCCAGCAGCCAAGAAGCAAGCAGCTCAGATACGCAGTATTTT. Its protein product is CASSQEASSSDTQYF.

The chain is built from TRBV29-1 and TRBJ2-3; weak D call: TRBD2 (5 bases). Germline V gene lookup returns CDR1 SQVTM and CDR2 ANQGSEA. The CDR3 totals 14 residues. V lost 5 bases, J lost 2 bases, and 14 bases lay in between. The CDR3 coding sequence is TGCAGCGTTAGAGGACGGGAATACACAGATACGCAGTATTTT. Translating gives CSVRGREYTDTQYF.

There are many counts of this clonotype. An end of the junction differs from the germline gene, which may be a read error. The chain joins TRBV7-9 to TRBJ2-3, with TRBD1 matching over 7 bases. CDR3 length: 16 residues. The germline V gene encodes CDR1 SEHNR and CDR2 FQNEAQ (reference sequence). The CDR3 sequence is CASSSTKTGITDTHYF. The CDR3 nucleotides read TGTGCCAGCAGCTCTACTAAGACAGGGATAACAGATACGCATTATTTT.

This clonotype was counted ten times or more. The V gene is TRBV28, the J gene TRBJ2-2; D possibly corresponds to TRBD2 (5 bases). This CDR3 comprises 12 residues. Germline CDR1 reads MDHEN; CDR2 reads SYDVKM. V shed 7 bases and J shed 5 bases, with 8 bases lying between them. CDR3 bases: TGTGCCAGCACCTGGAGGACCGGGGAGCTGTTTTTT. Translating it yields CASTWRTGELFF.

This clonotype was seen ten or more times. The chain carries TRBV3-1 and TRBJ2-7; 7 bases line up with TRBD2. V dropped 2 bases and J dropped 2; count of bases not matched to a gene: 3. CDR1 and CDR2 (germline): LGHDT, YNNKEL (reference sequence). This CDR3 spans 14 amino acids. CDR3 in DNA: TGTGCCAGCAGCCAAATGGCGGGAGCCTACGAGCAGTACTTC. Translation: CASSQMAGAYEQYF.

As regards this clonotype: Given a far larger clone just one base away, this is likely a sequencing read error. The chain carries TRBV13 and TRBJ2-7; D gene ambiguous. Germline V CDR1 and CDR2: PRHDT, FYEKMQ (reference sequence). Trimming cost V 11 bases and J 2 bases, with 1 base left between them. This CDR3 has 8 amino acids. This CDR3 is CAAYEQYF. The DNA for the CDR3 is TGTGCCGCCTACGAGCAGTACTTC.

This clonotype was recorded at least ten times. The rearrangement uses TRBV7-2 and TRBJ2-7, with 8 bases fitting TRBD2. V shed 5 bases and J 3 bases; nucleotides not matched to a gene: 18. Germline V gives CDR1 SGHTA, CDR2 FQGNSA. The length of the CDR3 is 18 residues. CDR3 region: CASSRAAGGGAKDYEQYF. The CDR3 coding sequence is TGTGCCAGCAGCCGAGCCGCCGGGGGGGGGGCTAAGGACTACGAGCAGTACTTC.

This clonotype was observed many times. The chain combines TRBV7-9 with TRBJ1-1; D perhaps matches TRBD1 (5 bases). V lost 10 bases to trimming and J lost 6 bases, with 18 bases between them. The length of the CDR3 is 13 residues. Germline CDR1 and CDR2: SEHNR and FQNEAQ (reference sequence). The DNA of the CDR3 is TGTGCCACCTCGTGGGGGGTAAACGCTGAAGCTTTCTTT. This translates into CATSWGVNAEAFF.

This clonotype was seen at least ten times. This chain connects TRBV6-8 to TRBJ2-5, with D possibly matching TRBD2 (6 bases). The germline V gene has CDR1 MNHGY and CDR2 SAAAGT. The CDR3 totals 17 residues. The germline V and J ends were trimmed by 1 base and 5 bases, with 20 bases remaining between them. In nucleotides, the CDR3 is TGTGCCAGCAGTTACTTGGAGGGCCGAGGGAGAGGGGAGACCCAGTACTTC. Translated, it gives CASSYLEGRGRGETQYF.

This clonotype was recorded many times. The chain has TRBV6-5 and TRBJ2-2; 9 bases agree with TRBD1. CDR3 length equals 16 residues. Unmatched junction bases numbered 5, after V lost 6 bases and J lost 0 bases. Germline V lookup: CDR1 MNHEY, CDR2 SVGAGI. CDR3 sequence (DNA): TGTGCCAGCAGAGCACAGGGGGCCTCGAACACCGGGGAGCTGTTTTTT. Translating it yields CASRAQGASNTGELFF.

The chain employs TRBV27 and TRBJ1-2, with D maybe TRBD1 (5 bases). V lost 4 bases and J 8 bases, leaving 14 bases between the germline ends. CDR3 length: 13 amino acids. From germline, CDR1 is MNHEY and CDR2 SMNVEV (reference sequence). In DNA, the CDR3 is TGTGCCAGCAGTTCCTTTCAGGGATGGGGCTACACCTTC. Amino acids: CASSSFQGWGYTF.

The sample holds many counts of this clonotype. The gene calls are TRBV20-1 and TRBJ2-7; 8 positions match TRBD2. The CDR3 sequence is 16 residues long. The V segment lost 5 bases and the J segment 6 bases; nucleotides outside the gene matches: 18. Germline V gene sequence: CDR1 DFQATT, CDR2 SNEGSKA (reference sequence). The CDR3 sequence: CSAPDFEAGEMGEQYF. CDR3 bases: TGCAGTGCTCCAGACTTTGAAGCGGGGGAGATGGGCGAGCAGTACTTC.

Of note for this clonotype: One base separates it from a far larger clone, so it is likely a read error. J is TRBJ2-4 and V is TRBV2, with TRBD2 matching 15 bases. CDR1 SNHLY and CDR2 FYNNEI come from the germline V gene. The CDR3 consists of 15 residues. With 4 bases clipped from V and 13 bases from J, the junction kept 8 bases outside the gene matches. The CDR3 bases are TGTGCCAGCAGTGGGACTAGCGGGAGGGCCAGGGAGCAGTACTTC. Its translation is CASSGTSGRAREQYF.

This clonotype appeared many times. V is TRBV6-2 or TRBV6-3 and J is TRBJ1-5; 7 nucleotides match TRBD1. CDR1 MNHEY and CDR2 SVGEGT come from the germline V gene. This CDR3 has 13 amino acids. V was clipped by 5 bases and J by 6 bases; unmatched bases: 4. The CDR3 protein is CASSGDRVQPQHF. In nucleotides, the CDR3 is TGTGCCAGCAGTGGCGACAGGGTTCAGCCCCAGCATTTT.

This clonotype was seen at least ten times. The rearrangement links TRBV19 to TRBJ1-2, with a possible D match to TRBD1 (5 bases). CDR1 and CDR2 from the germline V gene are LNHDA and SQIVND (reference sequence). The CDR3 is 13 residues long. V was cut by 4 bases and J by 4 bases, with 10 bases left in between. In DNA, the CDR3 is TGTGCCAGTAGTACTCAGGGCCTCTATGGCTACACCTTC. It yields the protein CASSTQGLYGYTF.

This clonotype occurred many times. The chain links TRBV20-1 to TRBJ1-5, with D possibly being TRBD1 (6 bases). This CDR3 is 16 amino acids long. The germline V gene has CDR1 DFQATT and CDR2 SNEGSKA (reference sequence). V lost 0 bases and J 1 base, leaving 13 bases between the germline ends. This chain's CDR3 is CSARDSRDKSNQPQHF. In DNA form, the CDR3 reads TGCAGTGCTAGAGACTCCCGGGACAAAAGCAATCAGCCCCAGCATTTT.

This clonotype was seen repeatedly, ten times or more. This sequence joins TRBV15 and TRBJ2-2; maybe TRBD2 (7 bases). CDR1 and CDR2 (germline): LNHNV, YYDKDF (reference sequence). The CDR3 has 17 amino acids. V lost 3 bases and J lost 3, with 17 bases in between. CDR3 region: CATSRRTGGGYTGELFF. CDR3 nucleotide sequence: TGTGCCACCAGCAGGAGGACCGGCGGGGGCTACACCGGGGAGCTGTTTTTT.

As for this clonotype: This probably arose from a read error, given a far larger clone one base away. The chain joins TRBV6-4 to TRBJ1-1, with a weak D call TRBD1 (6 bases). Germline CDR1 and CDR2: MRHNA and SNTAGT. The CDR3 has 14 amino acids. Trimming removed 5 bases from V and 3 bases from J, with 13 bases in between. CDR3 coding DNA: TGTGCCAGCAGTCTCAGGGGAGGGGACACTGAAGCTTTCTTT. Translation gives CASSLRGGDTEAFF.